This TCR beta chain was identified during a study of blood T cell repertoires in COVID-19. Clones were sequenced by immunoSEQ multiplex PCR, and TCRdb holds only the in-frame ones, with some missing. The table lists about 320,000 clones, approximately 90% of them singletons. This CDR3 region has 19 residues. Per the germline V gene, CDR1 is LNHNV and CDR2 is YYDKDF (reference sequence). With 2 bases clipped from V and 5 bases from J, the junction kept 16 bases outside the gene matches. What was sequenced was PBMCs or T cells enriched from blood (not recorded which). This TCR was sampled from a woman aged 18-29 years who had recovered from COVID-19. This chain joins TRBV15 and TRBJ2-2, with TRBD2 matching 8 bases. The CDR3 loop reads CATSRIPPRSGSGTGELFF. In DNA form, the CDR3 reads TGTGCCACCAGCAGAATCCCCCCTAGAAGCGGGAGTGGGACCGGGGAGCTGTTTTTT.